These 26 T cell receptor beta chains share one sample of origin, sequenced in a study of shared T cell receptors in the human thymus (dated by TCRdb to 2020 to 2023). Libraries came from the immunoSEQ multiplex PCR assay. TCRdb stores this immuneACCESS table with in-frame sequences only. Part of the clones is absent; in the studies checked, under half of the shortfall reflects unresolved V genes, and no reason is known for the rest. The sample yields 700,000 to 750,000 clones; 80% to 90% were counted once. The ten most abundant clones make up around 0.0094% of the sample. These sequences were also reported in another study, on human thymus T cells.

The sequenced material came from thymocytes. The receptors here all came from a girl under three years old with a congenital heart defect. Donor details come from another sample of the same person, matched by shared clones.

This sequence joins TRBV28 and TRBJ2-7; 9 positions match TRBD1. Germline V gene sequence: CDR1 MDHEN, CDR2 SYDVKM. Unmatched junction bases numbered 19, after V lost 7 bases and J lost 6 bases. The CDR3 has 17 residues. The CDR3 DNA follows: TGTGCCAGCACCACACTCGCCGGGACAGGGAGGTATCGCGAGCAGTACTTC. This codes for CASTTLAGTGRYREQYF.

The chain has TRBV6-4 and TRBJ1-5, with 8 nucleotides matching TRBD1. With V trimmed by 2 bases and J by 2 bases, 20 bases remained unmatched. Germline loops: CDR1 MRHNA, CDR2 SNTAGT. The CDR3 extends over 21 amino acids. The CDR3 coding sequence is TGTGCCAGCAGTGACCCTCAGCGGTGGAGGACAGGGCGAAATGGCAATCAGCCCCAGCATTTT. It is translated as CASSDPQRWRTGRNGNQPQHF.

The chain joins TRBV5-5 to TRBJ2-5, with 9 bases aligning to TRBD1. The germline CDR1 and CDR2 sequences are SGHKS and YYEKEE (reference sequence). Unmatched junction bases numbered 2, after V lost 3 bases and J lost 5 bases. CDR3 length: 13 amino acids. The CDR3 DNA sequence: TGTGCCAGCAGCTCCGGGACAGGGGAGACCCAGTACTTC. Residues: CASSSGTGETQYF.

The chain uses TRBV19 and TRBJ2-1; D unclear. Deletions cut 4 bases from V and 3 bases from J, with 22 bases between. The CDR3 totals 18 residues. CDR1 LNHDA and CDR2 SQIVND come from the germline V gene (reference sequence). The CDR3: CASSTCQGGKSNYNEQFF. CDR3 DNA: TGTGCCAGTAGTACATGTCAAGGCGGAAAGTCCAACTACAATGAGCAGTTCTTC.

V is TRBV11-2 and J is TRBJ2-7, with 9 bases identical to TRBD1. The V gene end was trimmed by 5 bases and the J gene end by 7 bases; junction bases not matched to a gene: 9. The CDR3 is 14 residues long. CDR1 and CDR2 from the germline V gene are SGHAT and FQNNGV. Here the CDR3 DNA reads TGTGCCAGCAGCCGCGGGACAGGGAGGATTGAGCAGTACTTC. It encodes CASSRGTGRIEQYF.

The chain has TRBV9 and TRBJ1-2; 7 nucleotides line up with TRBD1. CDR1 SGDLS and CDR2 YYNGEE come from the germline V gene. The CDR3 extends over 19 amino acids. The J segment lost 5 bases and the V segment lost 0 bases, leaving 19 bases of the junction unmatched. This CDR3 reads CASSVVGGPGGPLLYGYTF. Written as DNA, the CDR3 is TGTGCCAGCAGCGTAGTAGGGGGCCCAGGTGGGCCCCTGCTATATGGCTACACCTTC.

The chain recombines TRBV9 with TRBJ2-1; 13 bases fit TRBD2. The CDR3 covers 14 residues. Unmatched junction bases numbered 6, after V lost 5 bases and J lost 10 bases. The germline V gene has CDR1 SGDLS and CDR2 YYNGEE. In DNA, the CDR3 is TGTGCCAGCAGTACTAGCGGGGGGGCCCAAGAGCAGTTCTTC. Protein product: CASSTSGGAQEQFF.

This chain uses TRBV27 with TRBJ2-7; 8 bases fit TRBD1. Per germline, CDR1 MNHEY and CDR2 SMNVEV (reference sequence). Trimming removed 8 bases from V and 3 bases from J; junction bases left unmatched: 6. The CDR3 totals 13 residues. The CDR3: CASGGQGIYEQYF. As DNA, the CDR3 is TGTGCCAGCGGCGGACAGGGAATCTACGAGCAGTACTTC.

The rearrangement links TRBV9 to TRBJ1-2; D is unresolved. Trimming cost V 0 bases and J 4 bases, with 13 bases left between them. Germline CDR1 SGDLS, CDR2 YYNGEE. This CDR3 contains 15 residues. The CDR3 is CASSVEVAPSYGYTF. CDR3 DNA sequence: TGTGCCAGCAGCGTAGAGGTAGCACCTAGCTATGGCTACACCTTC.

This chain joins TRBV18 and TRBJ1-5; 11 bases align to TRBD1. V lost 2 bases to trimming and J lost 0 bases; unmatched junction nucleotides: 6. The germline V gene encodes CDR1 KGHSH and CDR2 LQKENI. There are 18 residues in the CDR3. CDR3 in DNA: TGTGCCAGCTCACCAGGACAGGGGGCCCCATATAGCAATCAGCCCCAGCATTTT. Its translation: CASSPGQGAPYSNQPQHF.

DNA of the CDR3: TGTGCCAGTAGTATAGGGCACGGAGGGGGCGATAGCAATCAGCCCCAGCATTTT. Protein product: CASSIGHGGGDSNQPQHF. The V call is TRBV19, the J call TRBJ1-5; TRBD1 matches 7 bases. This CDR3 has 18 amino acids. The germline gives CDR1 LNHDA, CDR2 SQIVND (reference sequence). V dropped 1 base and J dropped 0; count of bases not matched to a gene: 9.

This chain links TRBV11-2 with TRBJ2-1; 7 bases line up with TRBD2. Germline lookup yields CDR1 SGHAT and CDR2 FQNNGV. V lost 5 bases, J lost 5 bases, and 9 bases stayed unmatched. The CDR3 length is 15 residues. CDR3 loop: CASSLRLAGNNEQFF. The CDR3 region has the DNA TGTGCCAGCAGCCTTCGACTAGCAGGGAACAATGAGCAGTTCTTC.

The V and J genes are TRBV7-8 and TRBJ1-3; the match to TRBD1 covers 7 bases. This CDR3 comprises 17 residues. Unmatched junction bases numbered 9, after V lost 4 bases and J lost 0 bases. Germline CDR1 and CDR2: SGHVS and FQNEAQ. The CDR3 sequence is CASSSSGTVDSGNTIYF. DNA of the CDR3: TGTGCCAGCAGCTCCTCCGGGACAGTGGACTCTGGAAACACCATATATTTT. Drawing the rest from reference TRBV7-8 and TRBJ1-3, the complete variable domain is GAGVSQSPRYKVAKRGQDVALRCDPISGHVSLFWYQQALGQGPEFLTYFQNEAQLDKSGLPSDRFFAERPEGSVSTLKIQRTQQEDSAVYLCASSSSGTVDSGNTIYFGEGSWLTVV.

The V call is TRBV5-4, the J call TRBJ2-7, with 7 bases identical to TRBD1. The CDR3 is 17 residues long. Germline V CDR1 and CDR2: SGHNT, YYREEE (reference sequence). Trimming took 4 bases from V and 4 from J; bases not matched to a gene: 17. For the CDR3, the DNA is TGTGCCAGCAGCCCCGACGAGGGCAGGGGGAAATTATACGAGCAGTACTTC. It specifies CASSPDEGRGKLYEQYF.

V gene TRBV6-6 combines with J gene TRBJ2-1; 8 nucleotides line up with TRBD2. The V gene end was trimmed by 6 bases and the J gene end by 3 bases; junction bases not matched to a gene: 7. The CDR3 loop spans 15 amino acids. CDR1 is MNHNY and CDR2 is SVGAGI in the germline V gene (reference sequence). For the CDR3, the DNA is TGTGCCAGCAGCCGTCTAGCGGGCTTCTACAATGAGCAGTTCTTC. Encoded protein: CASSRLAGFYNEQFF.

The table lists this clone with a count of one. The gene calls are TRBV10-3 and TRBJ1-1, with TRBD1 matching over 8 bases. This CDR3 spans 14 amino acids. CDR1 and CDR2 from the germline V gene are ENHRY and SYGVKD. J gave up 3 bases and V 4 bases, and 4 bases lay outside the gene matches. The CDR3 loop is CAISGTGHDTEAFF. The CDR3 bases are TGTGCCATCAGTGGGACAGGGCACGACACTGAAGCTTTCTTT.

The chain recombines TRBV2 with TRBJ1-2; D possibly corresponds to TRBD1 (6 bases). CDR1 is SNHLY, CDR2 FYNNEI, per germline. The CDR3 covers 15 residues. V gave up 4 bases and J gave up 10 bases, with 22 bases separating them. CDR3 bases: TGTGCCAGCAGTGGAGGTAGCAGGGGCGGGCTGTACTACACCTTC. It codes for CASSGGSRGGLYYTF.

V usage is TRBV5-1 and J usage is TRBJ1-1; 7 bases map to TRBD1. V dropped 3 bases and J dropped 0; count of bases not matched to a gene: 2. Germline V lookup: CDR1 SGHRS, CDR2 YFSETQ. This CDR3 comprises 14 residues. CDR3 nucleotides: TGCGCCAGCAGCTCGGACAGGATGAACACTGAAGCTTTCTTT. It yields the protein CASSSDRMNTEAFF. Combining the CDR3 with reference TRBV5-1 and TRBJ1-1 gives the whole variable domain KAGVTQTPRYLIKTRGQQVTLSCSPISGHRSVSWYQQTPGQGLQFLFEYFSETQRNKGNFPGRFSGRQFSNSRSEMNVSTLELGDSALYLCASSSDRMNTEAFFGQGTRLTVV.

The rearrangement uses TRBV4-1 and TRBJ2-1; D is unresolved. This CDR3 region has 13 residues. Germline V gene sequence: CDR1 MGHRA, CDR2 YSYEKL. Trimming took off 1 base at V and 12 bases at J, with 13 bases between the two ends. For the CDR3, the DNA is TGCGCCAGCAGCCAAGGTATGAGGCGCCCGCAGTTCTTC. It encodes CASSQGMRRPQFF.

The chain has TRBV2 and TRBJ2-5, with 12 bases aligning to TRBD2. CDR3 size: 18 residues. J was trimmed by 2 bases and V by 7 bases; bases with no gene match: 14. The germline gives CDR1 SNHLY, CDR2 FYNNEI. The CDR3 region is CASTSARTSGAHQETQYF. CDR3 coding DNA: TGTGCCAGCACATCCGCAAGGACTAGCGGGGCACATCAAGAGACCCAGTACTTC.

As DNA, the CDR3 is TGTGCCAGCAGCTTGAGAGAGCTAGCCAAAAACATTCAGTACTTC. This sequence encodes CASSLRELAKNIQYF. The chain recombines TRBV5-6 with TRBJ2-4; no firm D call. CDR3 size: 15 residues. Between the trimmed V and J ends, which lost 1 base and 0 bases, there was a span of 8 bases. The germline V gene has CDR1 SGHDT and CDR2 YYEEEE.

The rearrangement links TRBV7-2 to TRBJ1-5; TRBD1 agrees at 7 bases. CDR1 is SGHTA, CDR2 FQGNSA, per germline. The CDR3 consists of 17 residues. With V trimmed by 1 base and J by 4 bases, 10 bases remained unmatched. The CDR3 is CASSLVCGGQQNQPQHF. The CDR3 DNA reads TGTGCCAGCAGCTTAGTTTGTGGGGGACAGCAAAATCAGCCCCAGCATTTT.

The gene calls are TRBV5-6 and TRBJ2-7; D is possibly TRBD2 (6 bases). The CDR3 is made up of 14 amino acids. V was clipped by 2 bases and J by 6 bases, with 15 bases between them. Germline assignment: CDR1 SGHDT and CDR2 YYEEEE. The CDR3 sequence is CASSFGTGVREQYF. DNA of the CDR3: TGTGCCAGCAGCTTCGGGACGGGGGTTCGCGAGCAGTACTTC.

The chain is built from TRBV30 and TRBJ1-3, with D possibly TRBD1 on 5 matching bases. This CDR3 has 14 amino acids. V dropped 4 bases and J dropped 5 bases, with 15 bases sitting between them. Germline assignment: CDR1 GTSNPN and CDR2 SVGIG (reference sequence). CDR3 in amino acids: CAWTTGEGRNTIYF. The CDR3 bases are TGTGCCTGGACCACGGGGGAGGGCAGAAACACCATATATTTT. The variable domain in full, completed from reference TRBV30 and TRBJ1-3, reads SQTIHQWPATLVQPVGSPLSLECTVEGTSNPNLYWYRQAAGRGLQLLFYSVGIGQISSEVPQNLSASRPQDRQFILSSKKLLLSDSGFYLCAWTTGEGRNTIYFGEGSWLTVV.

The V and J genes are TRBV7-6 and TRBJ2-3; tentatively, D is TRBD1 (5 bases). Trimming took 2 bases from V and 1 from J, leaving 19 bases between them. The CDR3 totals 18 residues. Germline CDR1 is SGHVS and CDR2 is FNYEAQ. This CDR3 is CASSLLGSRVRGTDTQYF. The CDR3 DNA reads TGTGCCAGCAGCTTATTAGGTTCCCGCGTCAGGGGCACAGATACGCAGTATTTT.

The CDR3 loop is CASSEVSLSTDTQYF. The CDR3 nucleotides read TGTGCCAGCAGTGAGGTTTCCCTATCCACAGATACGCAGTATTTT. The V gene is TRBV2, the J gene TRBJ2-3; D not certain. Germline V gene sequence: CDR1 SNHLY, CDR2 FYNNEI. The length of the CDR3 is 15 residues. V dropped 3 bases and J dropped 2 bases, with 12 bases sitting between them.